The 6 T cell receptor beta chains given below trace back to one sample, sequenced in a study of molecular identifiers for immune sequencing clone quantification. From the PCR reads, TCRdb called clonotypes with MiXCR, one entry per CDR3 protein. The table lists 50,000 to 70,000 distinct CDR3 sequences, less than 20% of them singletons. Sequenced input: naive CD8+ T cells from blood, with Jurkat cell RNA spiked in. The subset is: FACS-sorted CD8+CD4-CCR7+CD45RA+ naive T cells. The receptors were sampled from a human donor in good health. Some libraries in this study had Jurkat cell RNA spiked in.

In its sample, this clonotype was seen many times. The genes are TRBV27 and TRBJ2-1, with D possibly TRBD2 on 6 matching bases. This CDR3 is built from 17 residues. Trimming pared 2 bases from V and 6 bases from J, leaving 20 bases between. Germline-derived CDR1 and CDR2 are MNHEY and SMNVEV (reference sequence). CDR3 in DNA: TGTGCCAGCAGTTTACGCCCAAGTAGCGGAGTACTCAATGAGCAGTTCTTC. Protein sequence: CASSLRPSSGVLNEQFF.

This clonotype was picked up many times. The rearrangement joins TRBV19 to TRBJ2-3; TRBD2 matches 9 bases. Losses at the gene ends were 3 bases for V and 7 bases for J; bases not matched to a gene: 5. CDR1 and CDR2 (germline): LNHDA, SQIVND (reference sequence). This CDR3 comprises 14 residues. The CDR3 spells CASSMSSGTHTQYF. The CDR3 bases are TGTGCCAGTAGTATGTCTAGCGGGACCCATACGCAGTATTTT. Using reference TRBV19 and TRBJ2-3 for the parts outside the CDR3, the full variable domain is DGGITQSPKYLFRKEGQNVTLSCEQNLNHDAMYWYRQDPGQGLRLIYYSQIVNDFQKGDIAEGYSVSREKKESFPLTVTSAQKNPTAFYLCASSMSSGTHTQYFGPGTRLTVL.

V gene TRBV30 combines with J gene TRBJ1-1; D gene ambiguous. Trimming took 5 bases from V and 3 from J, leaving 16 bases between them. This CDR3 contains 14 residues. From germline, CDR1 is GTSNPN and CDR2 SVGIG (reference sequence). DNA for the CDR3: TGTGCCTGGGAAGAGGGCCCCGGGGACACTGAAGCTTTCTTT. It encodes CAWEEGPGDTEAFF.

With regard to this clonotype: A much bigger clone sits one base away, suggesting this may be a read error. The rearrangement joins TRBV27 to TRBJ2-1; D gene ambiguous. This CDR3 has 14 amino acids. Germline lookup yields CDR1 MNHEY and CDR2 SMNVEV (reference sequence). This CDR3 is CANSLSFNYNEQFF. The DNA of the CDR3 is TGTGCCAACAGTTTATCCTTCAACTACAATGAGCAGTTCTTC.

This clonotype was counted ten times or more. The genes are TRBV20-1 and TRBJ1-5, with a possible D match to TRBD1 (6 bases). Germline CDR1 is DFQATT and CDR2 is SNEGSKA (reference sequence). The CDR3 has 14 residues. V lost 2 bases and J 7 bases, leaving 15 bases between the germline ends. For the CDR3, the DNA is TGCAGTGCTAGACCCGGGGGCGGCCTACAGCCCCAGCATTTT. Translation: CSARPGGGLQPQHF.

This clonotype has ten or more counts. The rearrangement joins TRBV27 to TRBJ2-7; no clear D. Trimming stripped 5 bases from V and 2 bases from J, with 10 bases between. The germline V gene encodes CDR1 MNHEY and CDR2 SMNVEV (reference sequence). CDR3 size: 13 residues. The CDR3 coding sequence is TGTGCCAGCAGTCTTACCGGGCCCTACGAGCAGTACTTC. Its protein product is CASSLTGPYEQYF.